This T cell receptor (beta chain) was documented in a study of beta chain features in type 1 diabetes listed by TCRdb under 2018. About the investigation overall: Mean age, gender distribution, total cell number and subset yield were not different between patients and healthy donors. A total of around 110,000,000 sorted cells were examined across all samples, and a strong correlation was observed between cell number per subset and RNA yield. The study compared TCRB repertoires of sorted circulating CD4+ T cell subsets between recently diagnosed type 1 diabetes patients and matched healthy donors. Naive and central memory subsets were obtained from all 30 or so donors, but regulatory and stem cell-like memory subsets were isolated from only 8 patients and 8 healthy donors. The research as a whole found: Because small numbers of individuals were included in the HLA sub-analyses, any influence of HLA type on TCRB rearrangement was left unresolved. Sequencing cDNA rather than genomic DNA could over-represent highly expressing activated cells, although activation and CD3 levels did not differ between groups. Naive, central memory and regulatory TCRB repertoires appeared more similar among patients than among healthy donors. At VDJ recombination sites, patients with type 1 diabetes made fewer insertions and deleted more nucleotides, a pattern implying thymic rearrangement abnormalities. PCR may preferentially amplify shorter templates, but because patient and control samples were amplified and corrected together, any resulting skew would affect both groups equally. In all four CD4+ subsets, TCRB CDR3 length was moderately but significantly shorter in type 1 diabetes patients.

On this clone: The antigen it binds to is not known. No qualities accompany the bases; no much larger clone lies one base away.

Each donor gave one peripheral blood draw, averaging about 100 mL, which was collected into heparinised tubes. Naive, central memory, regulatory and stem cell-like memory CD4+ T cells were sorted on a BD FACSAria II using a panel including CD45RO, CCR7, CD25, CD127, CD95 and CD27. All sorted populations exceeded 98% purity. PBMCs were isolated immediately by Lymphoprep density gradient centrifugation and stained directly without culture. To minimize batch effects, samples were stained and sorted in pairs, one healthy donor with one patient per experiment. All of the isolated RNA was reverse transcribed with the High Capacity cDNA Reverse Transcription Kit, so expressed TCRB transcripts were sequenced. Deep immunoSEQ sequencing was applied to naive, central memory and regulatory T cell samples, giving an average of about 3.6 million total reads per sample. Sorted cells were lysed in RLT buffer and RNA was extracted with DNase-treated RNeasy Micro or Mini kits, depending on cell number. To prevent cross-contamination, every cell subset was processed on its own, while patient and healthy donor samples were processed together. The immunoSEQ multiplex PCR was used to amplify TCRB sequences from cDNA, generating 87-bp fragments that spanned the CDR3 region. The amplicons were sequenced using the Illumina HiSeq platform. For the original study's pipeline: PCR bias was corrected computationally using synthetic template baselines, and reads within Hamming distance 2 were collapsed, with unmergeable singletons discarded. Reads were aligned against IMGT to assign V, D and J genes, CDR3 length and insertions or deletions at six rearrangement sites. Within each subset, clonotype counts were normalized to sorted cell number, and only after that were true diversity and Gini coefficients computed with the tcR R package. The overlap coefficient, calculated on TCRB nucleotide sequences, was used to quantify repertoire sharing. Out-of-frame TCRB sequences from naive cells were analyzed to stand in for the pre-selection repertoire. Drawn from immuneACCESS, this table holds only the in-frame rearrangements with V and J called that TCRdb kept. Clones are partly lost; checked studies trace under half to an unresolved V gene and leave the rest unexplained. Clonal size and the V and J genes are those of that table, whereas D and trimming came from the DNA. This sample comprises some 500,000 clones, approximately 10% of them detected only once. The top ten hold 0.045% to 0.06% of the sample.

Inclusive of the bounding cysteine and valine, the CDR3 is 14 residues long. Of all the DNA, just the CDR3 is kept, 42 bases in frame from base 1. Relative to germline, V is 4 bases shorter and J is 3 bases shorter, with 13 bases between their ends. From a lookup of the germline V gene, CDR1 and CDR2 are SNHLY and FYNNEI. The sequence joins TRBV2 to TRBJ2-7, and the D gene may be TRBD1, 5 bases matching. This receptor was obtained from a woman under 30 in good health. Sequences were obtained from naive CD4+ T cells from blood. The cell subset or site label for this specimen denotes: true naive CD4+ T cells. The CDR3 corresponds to CASSAGRRYYEQYV. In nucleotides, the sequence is TGTGCCAGCAGTGCAGGGCGCCGATACTACGAGCAGTACGTC.